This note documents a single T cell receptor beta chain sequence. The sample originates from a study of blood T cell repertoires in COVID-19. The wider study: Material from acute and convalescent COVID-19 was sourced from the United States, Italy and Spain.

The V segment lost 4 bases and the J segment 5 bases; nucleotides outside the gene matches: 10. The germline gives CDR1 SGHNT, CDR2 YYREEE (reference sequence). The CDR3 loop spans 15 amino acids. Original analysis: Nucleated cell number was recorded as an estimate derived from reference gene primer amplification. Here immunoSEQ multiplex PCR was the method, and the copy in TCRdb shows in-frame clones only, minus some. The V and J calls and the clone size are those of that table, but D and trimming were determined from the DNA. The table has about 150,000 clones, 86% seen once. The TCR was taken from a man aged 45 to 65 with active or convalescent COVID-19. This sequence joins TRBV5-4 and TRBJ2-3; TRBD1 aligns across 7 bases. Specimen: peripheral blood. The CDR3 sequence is CASSHTGVGKDTQYF. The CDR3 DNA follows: TGTGCCAGCAGCCATACAGGGGTTGGGAAAGATACGCAGTATTTT.